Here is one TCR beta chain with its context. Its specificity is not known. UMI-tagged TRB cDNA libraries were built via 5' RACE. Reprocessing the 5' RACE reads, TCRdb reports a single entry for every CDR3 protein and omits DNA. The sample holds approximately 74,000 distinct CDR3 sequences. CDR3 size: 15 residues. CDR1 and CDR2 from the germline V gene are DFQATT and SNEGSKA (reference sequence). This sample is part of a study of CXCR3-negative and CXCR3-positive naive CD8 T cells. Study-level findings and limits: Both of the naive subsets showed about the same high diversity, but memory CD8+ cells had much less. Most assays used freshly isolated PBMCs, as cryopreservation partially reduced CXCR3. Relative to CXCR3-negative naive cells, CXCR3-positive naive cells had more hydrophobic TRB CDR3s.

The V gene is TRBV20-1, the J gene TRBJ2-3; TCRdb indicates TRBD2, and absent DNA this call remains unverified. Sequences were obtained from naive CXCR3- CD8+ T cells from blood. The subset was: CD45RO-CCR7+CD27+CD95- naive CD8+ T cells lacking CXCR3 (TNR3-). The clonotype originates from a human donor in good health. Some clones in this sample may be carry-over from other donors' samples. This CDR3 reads CSASTSGGSTDTQYF.